This T cell receptor beta chain was captured in a study of beta chain features in type 1 diabetes. Findings and caveats of the study: Significant though moderate, a shortening of TCRB CDR3s appeared in all four CD4+ subsets of Type 1 diabetes patients.

Germline-derived CDR1 and CDR2 are KGHSH and LQKENI. This CDR3 is built from 15 residues. V dropped 3 bases and J dropped 3; count of bases not matched to a gene: 8. The whole isolated RNA underwent reverse transcription, so sequencing captured expressed TCRB transcripts. The data were produced by immunoSEQ multiplex PCR, yet TCRdb's version contains in-frame clones alone and is incomplete. The sample gives just over 600,000 clones, less than 20% of which show up once; around 0.1% is in the top ten. Blood was collected once per donor into heparin, averaging about 110 mL. Sorting that relied on CD45RO/CCR7/CD25/CD127/CD95/CD27 yielded CD4+ naive, central memory, regulatory and stem cell-like memory cells. With respect to this clone: Its antigen is as yet unknown.

The sequenced sample consisted of naive CD4+ T cells from blood. This sequence was found in a man aged 18 to 30 in good health. The V call is TRBV18, the J call TRBJ2-7; 7 bases fit TRBD2. CDR3 loop: CASSPPGLEVYEQYF. CDR3 sequence (DNA): TGTGCCAGCTCACCCCCAGGACTAGAGGTCTACGAGCAGTACTTC.